One and the same sample provided the 25 T cell receptor beta chains below, sequenced in a study of technical replicates of blood from a handful of donors (dated by TCRdb to 2017 to 2019). Libraries were made using the immunoSEQ multiplex PCR assay. TCRdb retrieved this table from immuneACCESS and kept in-frame rearrangements only. Not all clones are present; in checked studies, unresolved V genes account for under half, and no reason is known for the remainder. The table for this sample lists under 75,000 clones; about 94% of them were counted only once. The ten top clones hold 0.3% to 0.5% of the sample. Input material: T cells isolated from PBMCs. These receptors all stem from a human donor in good health.

This clone was found a few times. The chain is built from TRBV9 and TRBJ1-1; 9 bases agree with TRBD1. The CDR3 has 13 amino acids. Germline trimming cut 0 bases from V and 9 bases from J; bases unmatched to any gene: 3. Germline CDR1 and CDR2: SGDLS and YYNGEE. The CDR3 DNA reads as TGTGCCAGCAGCGTAGAACAGGGGGCTAAAGCTTTCTTT. This translates into CASSVEQGAKAFF.

The chain uses TRBV11-2 and TRBJ2-3; 9 bases fit TRBD1. Germline-derived CDR1 and CDR2 are SGHAT and FQNNGV. The CDR3 length is 15 residues. V lost 6 bases and J lost 3; bases outside the gene matches: 7. CDR3 sequence reads: CASSFGTGMTDTQYF. DNA for the CDR3: TGTGCCAGCAGTTTCGGGACAGGGATGACAGATACGCAGTATTTT.

In its sample, this clone was seen once. J is TRBJ2-3 and V is TRBV2, with TRBD1 matching 9 bases. The CDR3 is 14 amino acids. After removal of 5 bases from V and 3 bases from J, the junction contained 3 bases not matched to a gene. Germline V gene sequence: CDR1 SNHLY, CDR2 FYNNEI. In DNA form, the CDR3 reads TGTGCCAGCAGTCAACAGGGGGCAACAGATACGCAGTATTTT. It specifies CASSQQGATDTQYF.

The chain couples TRBV2 to TRBJ1-1; D possibly corresponds to TRBD1 (6 bases). The CDR3 is 13 amino acids. V gave up 11 bases and J gave up 1 base, with 14 bases separating them. Germline CDR1 SNHLY, CDR2 FYNNEI. In nucleotides, the CDR3 is TGTGCCGGCCGAGGGGGTCGGAACACTGAAGCTTTCTTT. Amino acids: CAGRGGRNTEAFF.

This sequence joins TRBV29-1 and TRBJ2-1; D may be TRBD1 (6 bases). In germline, CDR1 is SQVTM, CDR2 ANQGSEA. This CDR3 region has 14 residues. With 2 bases removed from V and 4 bases from J, the gap between germline ends came to 12 bases. CDR3 coding DNA: TGCAGCGTTGAAATAACAGGGAGATACAATGAGCAGTTCTTC. It yields the protein CSVEITGRYNEQFF.

V usage is TRBV4-1 and J usage is TRBJ2-7, with a weak D call TRBD2 (5 bases). The CDR3 consists of 15 residues. The germline V and J ends were trimmed by 0 bases and 3 bases, with 12 bases remaining between them. The V gene's germline CDR1 is MGHRA and CDR2 YSYEKL. CDR3 amino acids: CASSQDLAPGYEQYF. The CDR3 coding sequence is TGCGCCAGCAGCCAAGATCTAGCTCCAGGCTACGAGCAGTACTTC.

The rearrangement links TRBV14 to TRBJ1-2; no reliable D call. The CDR3 has 14 amino acids. In germline, CDR1 is SGHDN, CDR2 FVKESK. V shed 4 bases and J shed 2 bases, with 11 bases lying between them. The CDR3 DNA sequence: TGTGCCAGCAGCCTGGAGCCTCAAAACTATGGCTACACCTTC. This translates into CASSLEPQNYGYTF.

This chain uses TRBV11-3 with TRBJ2-7; TRBD1 matches at 7 bases. Trimming at V came to 3 bases and at J to 2 bases, leaving 7 bases not matched to a gene. The CDR3 runs to 15 residues. CDR1 is SGHNT, CDR2 YENEEA, per germline. CDR3: CASSFQDRAPYEQYF. The CDR3 DNA is TGTGCCAGCAGCTTTCAAGACAGGGCACCCTACGAGCAGTACTTC. The full variable domain, rest sourced from reference TRBV11-3 and TRBJ2-7, is EAGVVQSPRYKIIEKKQPVAFWCNPISGHNTLYWYLQNLGQGPELLIRYENEEAVDDSQLPKDRFSAERLKGVDSTLKIQPAELGDSAVYLCASSFQDRAPYEQYFGPGTRLTVT.

The gene calls are TRBV11-2 and TRBJ1-1; the match to TRBD1 covers 10 bases. V shed 1 base, J shed 4 bases, and the junction held 3 bases outside the gene matches. There are 15 residues in the CDR3. Germline V lookup: CDR1 SGHAT, CDR2 FQNNGV. CDR3 coding DNA: TGTGCCAGCAGCTTAGCGACAGGGGGCATCACTGAAGCTTTCTTT. It encodes CASSLATGGITEAFF.

This clone showed up just a few times. The chain has TRBV6-1 and TRBJ1-4; 10 bases agree with TRBD1. The V gene's germline CDR1 is MNHNS and CDR2 SASEGT. The CDR3 loop spans 12 amino acids. V was pared by 8 bases and J by 7 bases, with 1 base of the junction left unmatched. The CDR3 region has the DNA TGTGCCAGCGGGACAGGGGTTGAAAAACTGTTTTTT. Translation gives CASGTGVEKLFF.

The chain links TRBV30 to TRBJ2-7; D is perhaps TRBD1 (5 bases). V lost 0 bases and J 5 bases, leaving 5 bases between the germline ends. Germline V gene data show CDR1 as GTSNPN and CDR2 as SVGIG (reference sequence). The CDR3 extends over 11 amino acids. The CDR3 here is CAWSVGDEQYF. The CDR3 bases are TGTGCCTGGAGTGTAGGGGACGAGCAGTACTTC.

The rearrangement uses TRBV6-5 and TRBJ2-7; 9 nucleotides align to TRBD2. The trim removed 2 bases at V and 4 bases at J, leaving 3 bases unmatched. The CDR3 is made up of 14 amino acids. Germline V gene lookup returns CDR1 MNHEY and CDR2 SVGAGI. As DNA, the CDR3 is TGTGCCAGCAGTTACGCAGCGGGAGGTTACGAGCAGTACTTC. This encodes CASSYAAGGYEQYF.

The chain uses TRBV30 and TRBJ2-7, with 7 nucleotides matching TRBD1. CDR1 GTSNPN and CDR2 SVGIG come from the germline V gene (reference sequence). There are 17 residues in the CDR3. V shed 0 bases, J shed 0 bases, and the junction held 11 bases outside the gene matches. The CDR3 coding sequence is TGTGCCTGGAGTGTAGATAAAAGGGGGCGAACCTCCTACGAGCAGTACTTC. Encoded protein: CAWSVDKRGRTSYEQYF. Full variable domain (rest looked up from reference TRBV30 and TRBJ2-7): SQTIHQWPATLVQPVGSPLSLECTVEGTSNPNLYWYRQAAGRGLQLLFYSVGIGQISSEVPQNLSASRPQDRQFILSSKKLLLSDSGFYLCAWSVDKRGRTSYEQYFGPGTRLTVT.

This chain's CDR3 is CAWSVIVDEQFF. The DNA for the CDR3 is TGTGCCTGGAGTGTAATAGTCGATGAGCAGTTCTTC. This chain connects TRBV30 to TRBJ2-1, with D uncertain. Germline V gene data show CDR1 as GTSNPN and CDR2 as SVGIG (reference sequence). The CDR3 runs 12 residues. Trimming stripped 0 bases from V and 8 bases from J, with 8 bases between.

The J gene is TRBJ1-5, the V gene TRBV18; a weak D match, TRBD1 (6 bases). The V gene's germline CDR1 is KGHSH and CDR2 LQKENI. Between the trimmed V and J ends, which lost 3 bases and 6 bases, there was a span of 18 bases. The length of the CDR3 is 16 residues. The CDR3 is CASSPDPGEGSQPQHF. The CDR3, as DNA: TGTGCCAGCTCACCGGATCCAGGGGAGGGAAGTCAGCCCCAGCATTTT.

This clone was seen a single time. This rearrangement joins TRBV7-2 to TRBJ1-2; no firm D call. Germline CDR1 SGHTA, CDR2 FQGNSA. Trimming took off 8 bases at V and 0 bases at J, with 10 bases between the two ends. CDR3 length: 13 residues. This CDR3 reads CASAEKPNYGYTF. The CDR3 bases are TGTGCCAGCGCTGAGAAGCCTAACTATGGCTACACCTTC. The full variable domain, completed using reference TRBV7-2 and TRBJ1-2, is GAGVSQSPSNKVTEKGKDVELRCDPISGHTALYWYRQSLGQGLEFLIYFQGNSAPDKSGLPSDRFSAERTGGSVSTLTIQRTQQEDSAVYLCASAEKPNYGYTFGSGTRLTVV.

This clone was recorded once. The chain has TRBV19 and TRBJ2-7; D is undetermined. Trimming removed 1 base from V and 1 base from J, with 8 bases in between. CDR3 length: 14 amino acids. CDR1 is LNHDA, CDR2 SQIVND, per germline (reference sequence). The CDR3 DNA is TGTGCCAGTAGTATAGTCTCGCGGTCCTACGAGCAGTACTTC. Translated, it gives CASSIVSRSYEQYF.

V and J are TRBV2 and TRBJ2-2, with D perhaps matching TRBD2 (6 bases). Trimming took off 5 bases at V and 4 bases at J, with 11 bases between the two ends. CDR1 and CDR2 (germline): SNHLY, FYNNEI. The CDR3 runs 14 residues. The chain's CDR3 is CASSPEGTTGELFF. CDR3 nucleotide sequence: TGTGCCAGCAGTCCGGAGGGGACCACCGGGGAGCTGTTTTTT.

This chain joins TRBV29-1 and TRBJ1-3; D is unresolved. Trimming left V 4 bases short and J 4 bases short, with 5 bases between. CDR1 is SQVTM and CDR2 is ANQGSEA in the germline V gene. The length of the CDR3 is 11 residues. The CDR3 DNA sequence: TGCAGCGTTGTGGCCGGAAACACCATATATTTT. This translates into CSVVAGNTIYF.

This clone was observed a single time. The V call is TRBV18, the J call TRBJ2-3; 12 positions match TRBD2. V dropped 3 bases and J dropped 6; count of bases not matched to a gene: 10. Germline-derived CDR1 and CDR2 are KGHSH and LQKENI. The CDR3 covers 17 residues. The CDR3 nucleotides are TGTGCCAGCTCACCGGAGACTAGCGGGAGCCCAGGGGATACGCAGTATTTT. Amino acids: CASSPETSGSPGDTQYF.

The chain uses TRBV18 and TRBJ2-3, with 10 positions matching TRBD2. CDR3 length: 16 amino acids. The junction had 9 bases not matched to a gene; V was cut back by 3 bases and J by 6 bases. Per the germline V gene, CDR1 is KGHSH and CDR2 is LQKENI. The CDR3 reads CASSPGLAPSGDTQYF. CDR3 sequence (DNA): TGTGCCAGCTCACCGGGACTAGCGCCTTCGGGGGATACGCAGTATTTT.

As DNA, the CDR3 is TGTGCCAGCAGCTTGCGGGGTTGGGACACTGAAGCTTTCTTT. As protein: CASSLRGWDTEAFF. The chain couples TRBV5-4 to TRBJ1-1; D unresolved. From germline, CDR1 is SGHNT and CDR2 YYREEE (reference sequence). V lost 1 base, J lost 3 bases, and 10 bases lay in between. CDR3 length: 14 residues.

This chain joins TRBV10-3 and TRBJ2-5; the match to TRBD1 covers 7 bases. V lost 6 bases and J lost 5; bases outside the gene matches: 9. The CDR3 covers 14 residues. Looked up from germline, CDR1 is ENHRY and CDR2 is SYGVKD. CDR3 nucleotides: TGTGCCATCAGCTTACAAGGGGGCGGGGAGACCCAGTACTTC. This translates into CAISLQGGGETQYF.

The rearrangement links TRBV4-3 to TRBJ1-2; TRBD1 is a possible D gene (5 bases). Trimming shortened V by 4 bases and J by 1 base, and 19 bases separated the two germline ends. Looked up from germline, CDR1 is LGHNA and CDR2 is YSLEER. This CDR3 contains 17 residues. CDR3 bases: TGCGCCAGCAGCCCCTCAGAAGGGGCGCACGTTAACTATGGCTACACCTTC. Amino acids: CASSPSEGAHVNYGYTF.

CDR3 DNA sequence: TGTGCCAGCAGCTCCGTCTACGAGCAGTACTTC. Its protein product is CASSSVYEQYF. This chain links TRBV7-9 with TRBJ2-7; the D is unclear. Germline CDR1 SEHNR, CDR2 FQNEAQ (reference sequence). V was trimmed by 4 bases and J by 3 bases, leaving 4 bases between them. The CDR3 length is 11 residues.